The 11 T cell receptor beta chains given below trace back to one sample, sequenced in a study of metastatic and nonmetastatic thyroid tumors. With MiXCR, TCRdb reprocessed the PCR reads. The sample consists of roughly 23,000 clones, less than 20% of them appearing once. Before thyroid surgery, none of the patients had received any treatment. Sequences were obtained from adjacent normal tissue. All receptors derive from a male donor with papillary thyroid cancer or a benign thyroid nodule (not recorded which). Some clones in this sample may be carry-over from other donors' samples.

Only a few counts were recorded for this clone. CDR3 loop: CATSDQIGYERYV. The CDR3 coding sequence is TGTGCCACCAGTGACCAGATAGGGTACGAGCGGTACGTC. The J gene is TRBJ2-7, the V gene TRBV24-1; D unclear. The CDR3 covers 13 residues. Germline values: CDR1 KGHDR, CDR2 SFDVKD.

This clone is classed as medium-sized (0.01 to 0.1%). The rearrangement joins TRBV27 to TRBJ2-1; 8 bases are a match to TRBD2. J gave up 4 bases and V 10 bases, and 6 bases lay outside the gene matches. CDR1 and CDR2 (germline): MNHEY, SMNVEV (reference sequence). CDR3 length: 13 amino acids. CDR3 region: CATGGGVYNEQFF. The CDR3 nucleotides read TGTGCCACCGGGGGGGGAGTTTACAATGAGCAGTTCTTC.

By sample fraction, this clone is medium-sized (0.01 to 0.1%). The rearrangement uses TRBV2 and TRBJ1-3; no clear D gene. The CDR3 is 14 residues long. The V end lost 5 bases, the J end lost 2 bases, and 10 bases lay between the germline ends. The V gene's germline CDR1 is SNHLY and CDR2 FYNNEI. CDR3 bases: TGTGCCAGCAGTCAGGATTTGGCTGGAAACACCATATATTTT. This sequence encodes CASSQDLAGNTIYF. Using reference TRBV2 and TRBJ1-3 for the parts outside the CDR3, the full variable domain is EPEVTQTPSHQVTQMGQEVILRCVPISNHLYFYWYRQILGQKVEFLVSFYNNEISEKSEIFDDQFSVERPDGSNFTLKIRSTKLEDSAMYFCASSQDLAGNTIYFGEGSWLTVV.

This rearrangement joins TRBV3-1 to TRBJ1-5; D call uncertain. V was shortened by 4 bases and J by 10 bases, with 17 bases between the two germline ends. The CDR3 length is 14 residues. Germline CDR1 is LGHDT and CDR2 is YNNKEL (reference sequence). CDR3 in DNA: TGTGCCAGCAGCCCACGACGGGTGTCGTCCCCCCAGCATTTT. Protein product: CASSPRRVSSPQHF. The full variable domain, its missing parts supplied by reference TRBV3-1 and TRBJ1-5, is DTAVSQTPKYLVTQMGNDKSIKCEQNLGHDTMYWYKQDSKKFLKIMFSYNNKELIINETVPNRFSPKSPDKAHLNLHINSLELGDSAVYFCASSPRRVSSPQHFGDGTRLSIL.

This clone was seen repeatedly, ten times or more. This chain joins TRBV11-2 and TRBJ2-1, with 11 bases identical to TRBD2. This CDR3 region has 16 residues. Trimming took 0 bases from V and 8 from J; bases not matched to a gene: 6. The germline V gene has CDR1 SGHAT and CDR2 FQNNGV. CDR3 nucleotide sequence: TGTGCCAGCAGCTTAGAGGAGACTAGCGGGGTCTATGAGCAGTTCTTC. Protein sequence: CASSLEETSGVYEQFF.

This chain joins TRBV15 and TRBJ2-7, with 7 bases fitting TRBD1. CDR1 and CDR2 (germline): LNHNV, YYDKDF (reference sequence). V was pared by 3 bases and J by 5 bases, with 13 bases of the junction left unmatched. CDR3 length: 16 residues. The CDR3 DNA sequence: TGTGCCACCAGCAGTGAAATCGGTACAGGGGACCACGAGCAGTACTTC. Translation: CATSSEIGTGDHEQYF.

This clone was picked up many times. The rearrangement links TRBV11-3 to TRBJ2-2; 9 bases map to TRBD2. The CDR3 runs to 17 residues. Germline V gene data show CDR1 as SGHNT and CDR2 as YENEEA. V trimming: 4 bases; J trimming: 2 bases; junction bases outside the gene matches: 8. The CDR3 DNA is TGTGCCAGCAGCTCCCCGGGACTAGCCTCAAACACCGGGGAGCTGTTTTTT. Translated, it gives CASSSPGLASNTGELFF.

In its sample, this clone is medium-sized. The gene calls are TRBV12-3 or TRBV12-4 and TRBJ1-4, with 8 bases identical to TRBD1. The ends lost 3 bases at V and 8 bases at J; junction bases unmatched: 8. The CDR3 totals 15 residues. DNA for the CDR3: TGTGCCAGCAGTTTGGGACAGGCCGTAGACGAAAAACTGTTTTTT. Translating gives CASSLGQAVDEKLFF.

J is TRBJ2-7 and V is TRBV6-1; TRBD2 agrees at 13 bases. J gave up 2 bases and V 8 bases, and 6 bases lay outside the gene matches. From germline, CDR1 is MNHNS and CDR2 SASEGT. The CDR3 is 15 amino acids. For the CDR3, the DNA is TGTGCCAGCGGCAAGGGACTAGCGGGGCCCTACGAGCAGTACGTC. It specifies CASGKGLAGPYEQYV.

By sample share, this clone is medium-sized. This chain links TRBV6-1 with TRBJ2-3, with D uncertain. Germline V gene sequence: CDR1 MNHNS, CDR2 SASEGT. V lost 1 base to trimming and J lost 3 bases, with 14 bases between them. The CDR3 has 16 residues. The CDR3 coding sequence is TGTGCCAGCAGTGAAGTAATCGCAGCATGGACAGATACGCAGTATTTT. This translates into CASSEVIAAWTDTQYF.

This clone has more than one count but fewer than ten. CDR3 residues: CARSPGTAYNGRFF. CDR3 nucleotide sequence: TGTGCCAGGAGTCCCGGGACAGCGTACAATGGGCGGTTCTTC. This chain uses TRBV2 with TRBJ2-1; 7 nucleotides agree with TRBD1. V shed 9 bases, J shed 15 bases, and the junction held 20 bases outside the gene matches. Germline-derived CDR1 and CDR2 are SNHLY and FYNNEI. The length of the CDR3 is 14 residues.